The rows below give T cell receptor beta chains drawn from one sample of a study of identical twins. TCRdb reprocessed the 5' RACE reads with MiXCR, giving one entry per CDR3 protein. The sample has 1.5 million or so distinct CDR3 sequences; about 32% are singletons. The source material was cord blood. Receptor source: a newborn girl in good health. Both conserved end residues are part of each CDR3. A D gene is named only where the DNA matches it firmly. Clone sizes are given selectively: once, few, many, or a class where the clone is expanded.

j_call v_call clone_size d_call cdr3_aa cdr3_nt
TRBJ2-1 TRBV20-1 . TRBD2 CSARSGGAYNEQFF TGCAGTGCTCGTAGCGGGGGGGCCTACAATGAGCAGTTCTTC
TRBJ1-2 TRBV3-1 once . CASSRHRAGYTF TGTGCCAGCAGCCGTCACAGGGCTGGCTACACCTTC
TRBJ2-3 TRBV11-2 few . CASSLIQGSGTDTQYF TGTGCCAGCAGCTTAATTCAGGGCTCTGGCACAGATACGCAGTATTTT
TRBJ2-7 TRBV27 . . CASSPEVASNEQYF TGTGCCAGCAGTCCGGAGGTAGCGAGCAATGAGCAGTACTTC
TRBJ2-7 TRBV6-2/TRBV6-3 few . CASSYMRRETYEQYF TGTGCCAGCAGTTACATGCGGAGGGAGACCTACGAGCAGTACTTC
TRBJ1-1 TRBV2 . . CASSERGGSGEAFF TGTGCCAGCAGTGAGAGAGGGGGGAGCGGTGAAGCTTTCTTT
TRBJ2-5 TRBV5-6 . . CAGSLVPIQETQYF TGTGCCGGCAGCTTGGTCCCGATACAAGAGACCCAGTACTTC
TRBJ2-7 TRBV10-3 many . CAIKGGGRASYEQYF TGTGCCATCAAGGGGGGTGGTAGAGCATCCTACGAGCAGTACTTC
TRBJ2-1 TRBV3-1 . TRBD1 CASSPQKTGVNEQFF TGTGCCAGCAGCCCTCAAAAGACAGGGGTGAATGAGCAGTTCTTC
TRBJ2-3 TRBV12-3/TRBV12-4 many TRBD2 CASSRLAGGITDTQYF TGTGCCAGCAGCCGACTAGCGGGGGGGATCACAGATACGCAGTATTTT
TRBJ2-7 TRBV5-6 . TRBD2 CASSFASGGFYEQYF TGTGCCAGCAGCTTTGCTAGCGGGGGGTTCTACGAGCAGTACTTC
TRBJ1-1 TRBV6-5 few . CASYDGQMNTEAFF TGTGCCAGCTATGATGGACAGATGAACACTGAAGCTTTCTTT
TRBJ2-1 TRBV19 few TRBD2 CASSRTSADEQFF TGTGCCAGTAGTAGGACTAGCGCCGATGAGCAGTTCTTC
TRBJ2-7 TRBV28 . TRBD2 CASSTGTSGGEQYF TGTGCCAGCAGTACTGGGACTAGCGGGGGCGAGCAGTACTTC
TRBJ2-7 TRBV5-1 . . CASSKRSSYEQYF TGCGCCAGCAGCAAACGGAGCTCCTACGAGCAGTACTTC
TRBJ2-1 TRBV27 . TRBD1 CASSSPTGPYNEQFF TGTGCCAGCAGTTCACCGACAGGGCCGTACAATGAGCAGTTCTTC
TRBJ1-2 TRBV20-1 . . CSASGTDEMSYTF TGCAGTGCTAGTGGGACGGACGAGATGAGCTACACCTTC
TRBJ2-3 TRBV4-2 . . CASSQVRVPSTDTQYF TGTGCCAGCAGCCAAGTACGGGTTCCCTCCACAGATACGCAGTATTTT
TRBJ2-1 TRBV20-1 few TRBD2 CSARDPIAGATGNEQFF TGCAGTGCACGAGACCCCATTGCGGGAGCCACCGGCAATGAGCAGTTCTTC
TRBJ2-7 TRBV13 few TRBD2 CASSLGGLAGTYEQYF TGTGCCAGCAGCTTAGGGGGACTAGCGGGGACTTACGAGCAGTACTTC
TRBJ2-5 TRBV10-3 few . CATTRRQEETQYF TGTGCCACCACGCGGAGGCAGGAAGAGACCCAGTACTTC
TRBJ1-1 TRBV7-2 few . CASSLPSGGAFF TGTGCCAGCAGCTTACCGTCGGGGGGAGCTTTCTTT
TRBJ2-1 TRBV13 few . CASGRADSYNEQFF TGTGCCAGCGGTCGAGCGGACTCCTACAATGAGCAGTTCTTC
TRBJ1-2 TRBV21-1 . . CASSKNPPSPVNYGYTF TGTGCCAGCAGCAAAAATCCGCCCTCGCCGGTTAACTATGGCTACACCTTC
TRBJ2-7 TRBV27 . . CASSLRPPGTLSYEQYF TGTGCCAGCAGTCTCCGACCCCCCGGGACCCTCTCCTACGAGCAGTACTTC
TRBJ2-2 TRBV27 few . CASSLRPMTGELFF TGTGCCAGCAGTTTAAGGCCTATGACCGGGGAGCTGTTTTTT
TRBJ1-6 TRBV10-3 . TRBD1 CAISGGTGGSPLHF TGTGCCATCAGTGGCGGGACAGGGGGTTCACCCCTCCACTTT
TRBJ2-1 TRBV4-2 . . CASSQAYREYNEQFF TGTGCCAGCAGCCAAGCCTACCGGGAGTACAATGAGCAGTTCTTC
TRBJ1-2 TRBV7-2 . . CASSSSLDYGYTF TGTGCCAGCAGCTCCTCCTTGGACTATGGCTACACCTTC
TRBJ2-1 TRBV6-1 . . CASSELLQRSGFF TGTGCCAGCAGTGAACTCTTACAGCGGTCCGGGTTCTTC
TRBJ1-6 TRBV5-1 . TRBD1 CASSPDRGTYNSPLHF TGCGCCAGCAGCCCCGACAGGGGGACCTATAATTCACCCCTCCACTTT
TRBJ2-1 TRBV28 . TRBD2 CASRIPGLPPGEQFF TGTGCCAGCAGGATACCGGGACTACCCCCGGGTGAGCAGTTCTTC
TRBJ2-5 TRBV7-6 few TRBD2 CASSPTSGSQWETQYF TGTGCCAGCAGCCCGACTAGCGGGAGTCAATGGGAGACCCAGTACTTC
TRBJ2-5 TRBV20-1 . . CSARDMGRPGETQYF TGCAGTGCTAGAGATATGGGCCGACCCGGGGAGACCCAGTACTTC
TRBJ2-7 TRBV6-5 few TRBD1 CASSSGQGGYYEQYF TGTGCCAGCAGTTCCGGACAGGGCGGATACTACGAGCAGTACTTC
TRBJ2-5 TRBV28 few . CASSRASQETQYF TGTGCCAGCAGTAGGGCTAGTCAAGAGACCCAGTACTTC
TRBJ2-3 TRBV11-2 few . CASSLDQGFTDTQYF TGTGCCAGCAGCTTAGATCAAGGTTTCACAGATACGCAGTATTTT
TRBJ2-1 TRBV5-6 . TRBD2 CASSKGLAQAYNEQFF TGTGCCAGCAGCAAGGGACTAGCTCAAGCCTACAATGAGCAGTTCTTC
TRBJ2-1 TRBV2 . TRBD2 CASNVAGPPNNEQFF TGTGCCAGCAATGTAGCGGGACCACCCAACAATGAGCAGTTCTTC
TRBJ1-1 TRBV6-6 . . CASSALTEGRAEAFF TGTGCCAGCAGTGCCTTAACTGAGGGCCGGGCTGAAGCTTTCTTT
TRBJ2-3 TRBV5-1 few TRBD2 CASSLGGTSGKDTQYF TGCGCCAGCAGCTTGGGCGGGACTAGCGGGAAAGATACGCAGTATTTT
TRBJ1-5 TRBV5-6 few TRBD1 CASSVRDSSNQPQHF TGTGCCAGCAGCGTCCGGGACAGTAGCAATCAGCCCCAGCATTTT
TRBJ2-1 TRBV24-1 few . CATSDLWADEQFF TGTGCCACCAGTGATTTGTGGGCAGATGAGCAGTTCTTC
TRBJ2-5 TRBV6-1 . TRBD2 CASNLAGVPKETQYF TGTGCCAGCAATCTAGCGGGGGTTCCCAAAGAGACCCAGTACTTC
TRBJ2-1 TRBV2 once . CAFTKRGKRQGPPNEQFF TGTGCCTTTACTAAGCGGGGAAAACGACAGGGGCCCCCTAATGAGCAGTTCTTC
TRBJ2-3 TRBV7-2 few . CASSLGASPWGTDTQYF TGTGCCAGCAGCTTAGGGGCTAGCCCTTGGGGCACAGATACGCAGTATTTT
TRBJ2-3 TRBV12-3/TRBV12-4 . TRBD1 CASSSRPGTGGTDTQYF TGTGCCAGCAGTTCGCGGCCCGGGACAGGGGGCACAGATACGCAGTATTTT
TRBJ1-1 TRBV28 . TRBD1 CASSFPRQGEDTEAFF TGTGCCAGCAGTTTTCCACGACAGGGGGAGGACACTGAAGCTTTCTTT
TRBJ1-1 TRBV27 . . CASIGAGWNTEAFF TGTGCCAGCATAGGGGCAGGATGGAACACTGAAGCTTTCTTT
TRBJ2-1 TRBV27 few TRBD1 CASSGETGANEQFF TGTGCCAGCAGTGGGGAGACAGGGGCTAATGAGCAGTTCTTC
TRBJ2-5 TRBV5-1 few TRBD1 CASTGGQETQYF TGCGCCAGCACAGGGGGCCAAGAGACCCAGTACTTC